Described below is a single TCR beta chain sequence and its context. Its antigen is not identified. No conserved phenylalanine or tryptophan is present at the end of the CDR3, so a read error is the likely explanation. It is unclear where the CDR3 begins or ends on the DNA, so no DNA is shown, and the CDR3 is as TCRdb lists it. This sample's RNA came from whole unsorted tissue. Newly diagnosed lung cancer patients had thoracic surgery in China, August–November 2014, without prior chemotherapy. A modified ARM-PCR protocol with three rounds of nested PCR amplified TCRbeta. TCRdb reprocessed the multiplex PCR reads via MiXCR and lists one record per CDR3 protein. This sample has approximately 120,000 distinct CDR3 sequences, with roughly 77% found just once. This record comes from a study of tumor and adjacent non-tumor tissue in lung cancer. The V gene's germline CDR1 is SGHAT and CDR2 FQNNGV. The CDR3 length is 13 residues, termini included.

Notes on the study in general: Tumor tissue had significantly higher TCR diversity than normal lung.

The TCR originated in an older woman with non-small cell lung cancer. The J gene is TRBJ1-5, the V gene TRBV11-2; the table assigns TRBD1, which was not confirmed against the DNA. The specimen was lung tumor tissue. The CDR3 protein is CASSRDRGKPRHY.